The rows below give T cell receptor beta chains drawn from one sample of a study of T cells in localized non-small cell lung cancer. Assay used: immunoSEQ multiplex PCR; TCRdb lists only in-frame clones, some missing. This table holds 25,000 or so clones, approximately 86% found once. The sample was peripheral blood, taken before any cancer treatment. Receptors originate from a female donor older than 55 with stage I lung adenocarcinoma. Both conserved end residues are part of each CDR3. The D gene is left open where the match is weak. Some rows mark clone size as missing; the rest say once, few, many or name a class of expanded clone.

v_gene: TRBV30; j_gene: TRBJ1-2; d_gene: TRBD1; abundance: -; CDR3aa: CAWRAGGPYGYTF; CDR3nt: TGTGCCTGGAGAGCAGGGGGGCCGTATGGCTACACCTTC
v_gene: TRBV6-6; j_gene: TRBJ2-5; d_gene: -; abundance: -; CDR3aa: CASSYSTGSREETQYF; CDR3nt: TGTGCCAGCAGTTATTCTACAGGGTCGAGGGAGGAGACCCAGTACTTC
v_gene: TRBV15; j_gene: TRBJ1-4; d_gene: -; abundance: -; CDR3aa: CATSSARGSATNEKLFF; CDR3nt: TGTGCCACCAGCAGCGCAAGAGGTAGCGCAACTAATGAAAAACTGTTTTTT
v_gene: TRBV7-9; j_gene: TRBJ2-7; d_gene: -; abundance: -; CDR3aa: CASSPELQLAYEQYF; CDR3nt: TGTGCCAGCAGCCCCGAGCTCCAACTTGCCTACGAGCAGTACTTC
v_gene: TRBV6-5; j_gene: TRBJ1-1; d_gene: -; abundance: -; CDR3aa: CASTPQGGGTEAFF; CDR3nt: TGTGCCAGCACTCCACAGGGAGGGGGCACTGAAGCTTTCTTT
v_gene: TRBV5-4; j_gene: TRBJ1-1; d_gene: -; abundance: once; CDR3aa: CASSTWYTEAFF; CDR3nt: TGTGCCAGCAGTACCTGGTACACTGAAGCTTTCTTT
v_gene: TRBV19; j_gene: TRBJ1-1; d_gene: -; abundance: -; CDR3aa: CASSGGPVEPFF; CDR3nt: TGTGCCAGTAGTGGCGGGCCAGTTGAACCTTTCTTT
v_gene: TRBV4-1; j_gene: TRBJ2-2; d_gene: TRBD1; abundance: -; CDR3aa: CASSTRQGRTGELFF; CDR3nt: TGCGCCAGCAGCACTCGACAGGGGAGGACCGGGGAGCTGTTTTTT
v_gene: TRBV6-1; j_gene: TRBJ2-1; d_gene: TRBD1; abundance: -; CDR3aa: CASSPGQGGYNEQFF; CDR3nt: TGTGCCAGCAGTCCCGGACAGGGAGGATACAATGAGCAGTTCTTC
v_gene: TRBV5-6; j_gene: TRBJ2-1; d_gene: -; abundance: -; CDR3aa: CASSLAGQGIYNEQFF; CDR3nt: TGTGCCAGCAGCCTCGCGGGGCAGGGCATCTACAATGAGCAGTTCTTC
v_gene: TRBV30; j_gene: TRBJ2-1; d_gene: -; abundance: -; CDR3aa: CAWVLQSSYNEQFF; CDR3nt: TGTGCCTGGGTCCTTCAGAGCTCCTACAATGAGCAGTTCTTC